Here is one T cell receptor beta chain with its context. Cohort 3 recovered donors had two negative PCRs, clearance, or symptom resolution. Measured with immunoSEQ multiplex PCR; TCRdb has only the in-frame clones, and not every one. There are 300,000 or so clones in the sample; 80% to 95% occur only once, and 0.95% to 1.3% lies in the top ten. The CDR3 length is 15 residues. Germline values: CDR1 MNHEY, CDR2 SMNVEV (reference sequence). V was shortened by 5 bases and J by 0 bases, with 13 bases between the two germline ends. This record comes from a study of blood T cell repertoires in COVID-19. The chain is built from TRBV27 and TRBJ1-2; D perhaps matches TRBD1 (6 bases). The specimen was PBMCs or T cells enriched from blood (not recorded which). The clonotype was recovered from a woman aged 25 to 45 who had recovered from COVID-19. The CDR3 reads CASSPNRETNYGYTF. DNA for the CDR3: TGTGCCAGCAGTCCCAACAGGGAAACTAACTATGGCTACACCTTC.